Below, 4 T cell receptor beta chains from the same sample are listed, as sequenced in a study of shared clonotypes between healthy human individuals. TCRdb's table, derived via immunoSEQ multiplex PCR, lists solely in-frame clones and lacks some. Among roughly 500,000 clones listed, 90% to 97% were seen once. Source material: naive CD4+ T cells sorted from blood. Subset denoted: CD45RA+ positively selected. The origin of the receptors is a woman in her thirties in good health.

CDR3 amino acids: CASSQGRMVEQFF. The CDR3 region has the DNA TGCGCCAGCAGCCAAGGTCGGATGGTTGAGCAGTTCTTC. V is TRBV4-1 and J is TRBJ2-1; D remains unclear. Trimming pared 1 base from V and 9 bases from J, leaving 10 bases between. This CDR3 is 13 amino acids long. CDR1 MGHRA and CDR2 YSYEKL come from the germline V gene.

J is TRBJ2-5 and V is TRBV4-1; D is uncertain. The CDR3 covers 14 residues. Trimming removed 0 bases from V and 0 bases from J, with 5 bases in between. Germline V gene lookup returns CDR1 MGHRA and CDR2 YSYEKL. CDR3 bases: TGCGCCAGCAGCCAAGAAGGCTACCAAGAGACCCAGTACTTC. This translates into CASSQEGYQETQYF.

The chain couples TRBV10-3 to TRBJ2-6; D unclear. The CDR3 runs 13 residues. CDR1 is ENHRY and CDR2 is SYGVKD in the germline V gene. V shed 0 bases and J shed 3 bases, with 0 bases lying between them. This chain's CDR3 is CAISESGANVLTF. Here the CDR3 DNA reads TGTGCCATCAGTGAGTCTGGGGCCAACGTCCTGACTTTC.

This chain joins TRBV15 and TRBJ2-3; a possible D gene is TRBD1 (6 bases). This CDR3 is 14 amino acids long. CDR1 and CDR2 (germline): LNHNV, YYDKDF (reference sequence). With 1 base removed from V and 7 bases from J, the gap between germline ends came to 12 bases. The CDR3 loop reads CATSRVAGANTQYF. In DNA form, the CDR3 reads TGTGCCACCAGCAGAGTAGCAGGGGCGAATACGCAGTATTTT.